The text below deals with one T cell receptor beta chain. Its target is not known. The sample comes from a study of T cells in Graves' hyperthyroidism and ophthalmopathy. Study details: Before treatment of any kind, peripheral blood was taken at initial diagnosis.

The source material, RNA transcripts, was used to amplify TCR beta CDR3 regions. HTBI primers were used for first-round RT-PCR of the TCR CDR3. TCRdb reprocessed the multiplex PCR reads with MiXCR, giving one entry per CDR3 protein. The sample lists 500,000 to 650,000 distinct CDR3 sequences; about 14% were seen once. J gave up 6 bases and V 6 bases, and 9 bases lay outside the gene matches. This CDR3 comprises 14 residues. CDR1 and CDR2 from the germline V gene are MNHNS and SASEGT. Study-wide findings and caveats: A 13 V-J signature model discriminated ophthalmopathy versus stable hyperthyroidism. In the blood, most expanded thyroid clonotypes above 0.001 appeared as well. Prediction of ophthalmopathy progression came a median approximately 6.6 months pre-onset.

This clonotype was obtained from a woman between 50 and 59 years old with Graves' ophthalmopathy. Sample: blood. The V and J genes are TRBV6-1 and TRBJ1-1; 8 nucleotides agree with TRBD1. The CDR3 sequence: CASRRTGLEAEAFF. CDR3 bases: TGTGCCAGCAGAAGGACAGGGTTGGAGGCTGAAGCTTTCTTT.